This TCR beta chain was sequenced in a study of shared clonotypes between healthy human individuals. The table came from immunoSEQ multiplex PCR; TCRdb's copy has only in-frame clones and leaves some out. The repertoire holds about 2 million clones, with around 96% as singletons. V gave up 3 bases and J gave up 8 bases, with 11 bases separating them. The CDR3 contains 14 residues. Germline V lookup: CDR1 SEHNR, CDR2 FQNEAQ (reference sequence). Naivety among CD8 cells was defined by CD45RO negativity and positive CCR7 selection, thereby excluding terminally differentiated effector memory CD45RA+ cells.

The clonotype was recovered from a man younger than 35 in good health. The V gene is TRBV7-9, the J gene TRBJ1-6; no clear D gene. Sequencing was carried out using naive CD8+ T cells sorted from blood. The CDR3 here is CASSLEWRYSPLHF. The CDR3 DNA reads TGTGCCAGCAGCTTGGAATGGCGGTATTCACCCCTCCACTTT. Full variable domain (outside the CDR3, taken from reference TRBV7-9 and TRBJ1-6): DTGVSQNPRHKITKRGQNVTFRCDPISEHNRLYWYRQTLGQGPEFLTYFQNEAQLEKSRLLSDRFSAERPKGSFSTLEIQRTEQGDSAMYLCASSLEWRYSPLHFGNGTRLTVT.